The present T cell receptor (beta chain) was sequenced within a study of CD8 T cells in ankylosing spondylitis. Study outcomes and limitations: In ankylosing spondylitis blood, a motif of seven to nine highly homologous TCR beta variants appeared characteristic. Researchers reportedly found disease-linked clones significantly enriched in matched ankylosing spondylitis synovial fluid. Several of the motif variants were reported before in synovial fluid and blood from reactive arthritis.

This clonotype was observed a few times. What it recognizes is unknown. The CDR3 contains 14 residues. The V gene's germline CDR1 is SGHRS and CDR2 YFSETQ. Trimming cost V 0 bases and J 3 bases, with 7 bases left between them. 5'-RACE, quantitative and with molecular barcodes, yielded the TCR beta libraries. TCRdb processed the 5' RACE reads anew with MiXCR; each CDR3 protein has one entry. The table records roughly 700,000 distinct CDR3 sequences, 19% of them present only once. The chain combines TRBV5-1 with TRBJ1-5; a weak D match, TRBD1 (5 bases). The sequenced sample was blood, either unsorted or a sorted T cell fraction (not recorded which). The sequence was obtained from a male donor with ankylosing spondylitis. Here the CDR3 DNA reads TGCGCCAGCAGCTTGGACGGGGCCAATCAGCCCCAGCATTTT. Encoded protein: CASSLDGANQPQHF.